The TCR beta chain described here comes from a study of metastatic and nonmetastatic thyroid tumors. At the level of the study: Malignant and benign thyroid patients had repertoires compared in peripheral blood and tumor or nodule tissue.

This clone was detected many times. Its matching antigen is unknown. A much larger clone lies a single base off, so this may be a read error. No treatment had been given to any patient before thyroid surgery. Original processing notes: Researchers built a distant-metastasis classifier for papillary thyroid cancer that drew on CDR3 differences across clinicopathological groups. TCRdb reanalyzed the PCR reads with MiXCR. The V and J calls and clone size are TCRdb's, not the authors'. The sample lists more than 40,000 clones; about 3.3% were seen once. Overall study results and limits: As reported, TCR beta diversity in blood and tumor was significantly higher in malignant thyroid tumors than in benign nodules.

Germline V gene sequence: CDR1 PRHDT, CDR2 FYEKMQ (reference sequence). The CDR3 runs 15 residues. Trimming removed 4 bases at V and 8 bases at J, with 19 bases between. Sequences were obtained from blood. This receptor was identified in a female donor with papillary thyroid cancer or a benign thyroid nodule (not recorded which). Some clones in this sample may be carry-over from other donors' samples. The rearrangement joins TRBV13 to TRBJ2-3; tentatively, D is TRBD2 (5 bases). The chain's CDR3 is CASSSVARETATQYF. The CDR3 DNA follows: TGTGCCAGCAGCTCCGTCGCGAGGGAGACCGCTACGCAGTATTTT.